Shown below are 2 T cell receptor beta chains from a single sample sequenced in a study of Ad26.COV2.S vaccination and SARS-CoV-2 variants (dated by TCRdb to the early 2020s). According to the study, the label for this sample's treatment or condition signals: some 20 received Ad26.COV2.S at low or high dose, single or two shots; about 5 received placebo; per-sample allocation not given. For vaccine and placebo recipients, the sequenced repertoires came from samples collected on day 63 after the first injection. The library was obtained by the immunoSEQ multiplex PCR assay. The table was pulled from immuneACCESS by TCRdb, which kept in-frame rearrangements only. Such tables lose some clones; where checked, under half of the loss comes from unresolved V genes, and the rest has no known cause. This sample is represented by about 350,000 clones; around 90% of them were singletons. The leading ten clones occupy approximately 5.9% of the sample.

Sequencing was performed on peripheral blood, taken in a trial of Ad26.COV2.S vaccine versus placebo. Every receptor here comes from a person aged 18-60 years who received the Ad26.COV2.S COVID-19 vaccine or a placebo.

The chain employs TRBV21-1 and TRBJ1-5. TRBV21-1 is reported as a pseudogene. The CDR3 consists of 17 residues. The CDR3 nucleotides read TGTGCCAGCCACTTTCGGGGAACAGGGACTACAAATCAGCCCCAGCATTTT. Amino acids: CASHFRGTGTTNQPQHF.

V gene TRBV13 combines with J gene TRBJ2-7, with 9 nucleotides matching TRBD1. Trimming at V came to 3 bases and at J to 7 bases, leaving 7 bases not matched to a gene. The CDR3 totals 14 residues. Germline CDR1 reads PRHDT; CDR2 reads FYEKMQ (reference sequence). CDR3 region: CASSFRDRVGEQYF. CDR3 sequence (DNA): TGTGCCAGCAGCTTCAGGGACAGGGTCGGAGAGCAGTACTTC.